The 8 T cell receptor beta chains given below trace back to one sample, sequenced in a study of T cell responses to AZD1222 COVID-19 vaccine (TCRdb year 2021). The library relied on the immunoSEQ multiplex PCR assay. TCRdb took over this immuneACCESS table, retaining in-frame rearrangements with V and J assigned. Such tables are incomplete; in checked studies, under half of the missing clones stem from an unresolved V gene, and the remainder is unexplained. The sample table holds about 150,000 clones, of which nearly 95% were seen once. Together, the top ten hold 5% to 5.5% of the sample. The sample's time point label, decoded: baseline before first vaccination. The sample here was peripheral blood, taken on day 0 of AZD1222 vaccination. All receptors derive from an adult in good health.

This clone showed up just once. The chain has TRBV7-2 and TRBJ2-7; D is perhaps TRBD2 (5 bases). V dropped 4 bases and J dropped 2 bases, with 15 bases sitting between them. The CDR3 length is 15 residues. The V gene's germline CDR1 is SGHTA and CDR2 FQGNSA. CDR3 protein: CASSYRSSEAYEQYF. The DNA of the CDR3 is TGTGCCAGCAGCTATCGCAGTAGCGAGGCCTACGAGCAGTACTTC. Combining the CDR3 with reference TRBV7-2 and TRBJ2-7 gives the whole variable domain GAGVSQSPSNKVTEKGKDVELRCDPISGHTALYWYRQSLGQGLEFLIYFQGNSAPDKSGLPSDRFSAERTGGSVSTLTIQRTQQEDSAVYLCASSYRSSEAYEQYFGPGTRLTVT.

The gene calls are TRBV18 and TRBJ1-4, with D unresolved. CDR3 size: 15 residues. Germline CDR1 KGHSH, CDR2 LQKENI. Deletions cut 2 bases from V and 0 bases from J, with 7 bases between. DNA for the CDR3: TGTGCCAGCTCACCAGCCTCCGCAACTAATGAAAAACTGTTTTTT. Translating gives CASSPASATNEKLFF.

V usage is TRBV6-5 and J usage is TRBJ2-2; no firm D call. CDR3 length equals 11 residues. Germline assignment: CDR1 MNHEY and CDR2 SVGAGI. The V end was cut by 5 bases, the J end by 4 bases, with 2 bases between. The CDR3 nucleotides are TGTGCCAGCAGTAGCACCGGGGAGCTGTTTTTT. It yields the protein CASSSTGELFF.

The CDR3 DNA sequence: TGTGCCAGCTCACCACGACCTAGCGGGCAATCCTACGAGCAGTACTTC. As protein: CASSPRPSGQSYEQYF. The chain couples TRBV18 to TRBJ2-7, with TRBD2 matching over 8 bases. The trim removed 1 base at V and 1 base at J, leaving 6 bases unmatched. The CDR3 extends over 16 amino acids. Looked up from germline, CDR1 is KGHSH and CDR2 is LQKENI. Supplemented by reference TRBV18 and TRBJ2-7, the full variable domain reads NAGVMQNPRHLVRRRGQEARLRCSPMKGHSHVYWYRQLPEEGLKFMVYLQKENIIDESGMPKERFSAEFPKEGPSILRIQQVVRGDSAAYFCASSPRPSGQSYEQYFGPGTRLTVT.

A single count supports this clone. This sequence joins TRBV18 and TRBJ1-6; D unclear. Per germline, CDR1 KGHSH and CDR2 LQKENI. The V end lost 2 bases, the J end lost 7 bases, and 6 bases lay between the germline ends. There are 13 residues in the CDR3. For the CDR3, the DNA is TGTGCCAGCTCACCAGGGAACAATTCACCCCTCCACTTT. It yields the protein CASSPGNNSPLHF.

CDR3 in amino acids: CASSGRSGRASNEQFF. The DNA of the CDR3 is TGCGCCAGCAGCGGGAGGAGCGGGAGGGCCTCTAATGAGCAGTTCTTC. J is TRBJ2-1 and V is TRBV5-1, with 10 nucleotides matching TRBD2. The CDR3 sequence is 16 residues long. CDR1 SGHRS and CDR2 YFSETQ come from the germline V gene. V lost 4 bases and J lost 7; bases outside the gene matches: 11.

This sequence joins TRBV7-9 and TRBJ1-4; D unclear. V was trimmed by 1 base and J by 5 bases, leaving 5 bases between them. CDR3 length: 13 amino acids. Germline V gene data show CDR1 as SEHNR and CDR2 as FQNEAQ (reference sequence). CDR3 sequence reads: CASSLGVNEKLFF. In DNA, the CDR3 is TGTGCCAGCAGCTTAGGGGTGAATGAAAAACTGTTTTTT.

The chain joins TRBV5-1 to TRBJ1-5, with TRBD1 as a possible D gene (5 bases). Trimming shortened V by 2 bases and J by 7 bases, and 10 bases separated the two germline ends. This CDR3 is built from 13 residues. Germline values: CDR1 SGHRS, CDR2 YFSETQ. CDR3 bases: TGCGCCAGCAGCTTCGGCCGGGGGCAGCCCCAGCATTTT. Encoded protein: CASSFGRGQPQHF.